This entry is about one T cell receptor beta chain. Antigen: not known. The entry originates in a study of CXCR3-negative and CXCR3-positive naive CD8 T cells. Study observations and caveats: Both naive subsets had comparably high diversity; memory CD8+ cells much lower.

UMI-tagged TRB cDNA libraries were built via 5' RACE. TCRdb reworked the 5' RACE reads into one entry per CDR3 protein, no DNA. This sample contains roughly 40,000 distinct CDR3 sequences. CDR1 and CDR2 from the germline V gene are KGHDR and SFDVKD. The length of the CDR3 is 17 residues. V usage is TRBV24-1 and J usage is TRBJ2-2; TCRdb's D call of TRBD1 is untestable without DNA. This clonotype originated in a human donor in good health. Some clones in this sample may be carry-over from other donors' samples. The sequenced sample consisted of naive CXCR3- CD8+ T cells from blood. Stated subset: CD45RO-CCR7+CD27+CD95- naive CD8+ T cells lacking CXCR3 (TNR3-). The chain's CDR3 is CATSAHLVRLDTGELFF.